This T cell receptor (beta chain) was found in a study of blood T cell repertoires in COVID-19. Turning to the study itself: The samples span acute and convalescent COVID-19 from the United States, Italy and Spain. Sources were T cells, B-cell-depleted T cells, or PBMCs; the material itself was cDNA or gDNA.

In the authors' methods: Amplification from reference gene primers served as the basis for estimated nucleated cell counts. The table came from immunoSEQ multiplex PCR; TCRdb's copy has only in-frame clones and leaves some out. V, J and clone size are taken as reported in that table, and D and trimming were inferred from the DNA itself. The sample lists some 250,000 clones; 86% were seen once. The clonotype comes from a man aged 25-45 years with active or convalescent COVID-19. Specimen: peripheral blood.

The CDR3 DNA sequence: TGTGCCAGCAACCTCTTTCCAGGGAATGAGCAGTTCTTC. This translates into CASNLFPGNEQFF. The chain joins TRBV27 to TRBJ2-1, with a tentative D call TRBD1 (5 bases). This CDR3 region has 13 residues. Germline loops: CDR1 MNHEY, CDR2 SMNVEV (reference sequence). V shed 7 bases and J shed 7 bases, with 14 bases lying between them.